The 14 T cell receptor beta chains below were found in one sample sequenced in a study of CD8+CD57+ T cells in acquired aplastic anemia (dated by TCRdb to the late 2010s). Sequencing relied on an Illumina HiSeq 2000. Genomic DNA was used as template for profiling of TCR beta VDJ combinations and CDR3 sequences. TCRdb itself trimmed the public reads at Q25 with fastp, ran MiXCR and retained productive beta chains. Each entry merges the rows of one CDR3 protein and shows their most common DNA and genes. The sample contains 150,000 to 200,000 distinct CDR3 sequences, just over 45% of them found a single time. Together, the top ten hold under 3.5% of the sample. Sequencing was done on a sample of sorted CD4+, CD8+, or CD8+CD57+ T cells (not recorded which) from PBMCs. These receptors all come from a human donor in good health.

This rearrangement joins TRBV9 to TRBJ2-5; D is possibly TRBD2 (5 bases). CDR1 and CDR2 from the germline V gene are SGDLS and YYNGEE. The CDR3 contains 15 residues. V shed 0 bases and J shed 5 bases, with 14 bases lying between them. The CDR3 DNA reads TGTGCCAGCAGCGTAGGAACTAGTACGGGGGAGACCCAGTACTTC. Amino acid sequence: CASSVGTSTGETQYF.

This clonotype showed up just once. The junction does not match germline at one end; this may be a read error. The chain joins TRBV12-3 or TRBV12-4 to TRBJ2-1; TRBD2 aligns across 8 bases. The CDR3 totals 17 residues. CDR3 sequence: CASTPRGGRTIYNEQLF. The CDR3 nucleotides read TGTGCCAGCACTCCCCGGGGGGGGCGGACGATCTACAATGAGCAGCTCTTC.

V is TRBV20-1 and J is TRBJ2-2; no definite D call. The CDR3 is 13 amino acids. Per the germline V gene, CDR1 is DFQATT and CDR2 is SNEGSKA (reference sequence). V shed 0 bases and J shed 3 bases, with 5 bases lying between them. CDR3 in amino acids: CSARDSHTGELFF. For the CDR3, the DNA is TGCAGTGCTAGAGATAGTCACACCGGGGAGCTGTTTTTT.

This clonotype was counted many times. V and J are TRBV5-5 and TRBJ1-1; 7 bases agree with TRBD1. This CDR3 contains 13 residues. The germline V gene has CDR1 SGHKS and CDR2 YYEKEE (reference sequence). V was pared by 4 bases and J by 6 bases, with 6 bases of the junction left unmatched. The CDR3, as DNA: TGTGCCAGCAGCGGCGGGACAGCCCCTGAAGCTTTCTTT. It specifies CASSGGTAPEAFF.

The chain uses TRBV5-1 and TRBJ1-6; no clear D gene. Germline V gives CDR1 SGHRS, CDR2 YFSETQ. The V end was cut by 4 bases, the J end by 0 bases, with 11 bases between. The CDR3 sequence is 16 residues long. Here the CDR3 DNA reads TGCGCCAGCAGCCCCGGACCTAGCTCCTATAATTCACCCCTCCACTTT. This encodes CASSPGPSSYNSPLHF.

In the case of this clonotype: Its ends do not fully match the called genes, so a read error is possible. CDR3 bases: TGCGCCAGCAGTGAATTGAGGGTTAGCACAGATGCGCAGTATTTT. The encoded protein is CASSELRVSTDAQYF. The J gene is TRBJ2-3, the V gene TRBV25-1; TRBD2 is a possible D gene (5 bases). Germline assignment: CDR1 MGHDK and CDR2 SYGVNS. This CDR3 is built from 15 residues.

In this sample, this clonotype turned up many times. The gene calls are TRBV30 and TRBJ2-5; 7 nucleotides line up with TRBD2. The germline V gene has CDR1 GTSNPN and CDR2 SVGIG (reference sequence). With V trimmed by 7 bases and J by 4 bases, 12 bases remained unmatched. The CDR3 covers 14 residues. CDR3 protein: CASMPGGGSETQYF. The CDR3 DNA reads TGTGCCTCCATGCCCGGGGGAGGGTCAGAGACCCAGTACTTC.

The table lists this clonotype with many counts. The J gene is TRBJ2-7, the V gene TRBV14, with TRBD1 as a possible D gene (6 bases). The CDR3 length is 14 residues. Per the germline V gene, CDR1 is SGHDN and CDR2 is FVKESK. V was pared by 2 bases and J by 6 bases, with 14 bases between. As DNA, the CDR3 is TGTGCCAGCAGCCAATGGGTGGGGGCTGGCGAGCAGTACTTC. It translates to CASSQWVGAGEQYF.

With respect to this clonotype: A much larger clonotype is one base distant, so this may be a read error. Since no conserved phenylalanine or tryptophan closes the CDR3, a read error is the likely cause. DNA for the CDR3: TGTGCCAGCAGCCTAAGCGGAGTAAACACCGGGGAGCTGTTTCTT. Translation: CASSLSGVNTGELFL. V is TRBV19 and J is TRBJ2-2; the D gene is possibly TRBD2 (5 bases). CDR1 and CDR2 from the germline V gene are LNHDA and SQIVND (reference sequence). This CDR3 is built from 15 residues. V lost 9 bases to trimming and J lost 2 bases, with 16 bases between them.

This clonotype was counted many times. V usage is TRBV20-1 and J usage is TRBJ2-1, with TRBD1 matching 11 bases. The CDR3 totals 14 residues. Germline CDR1 is DFQATT and CDR2 is SNEGSKA (reference sequence). V was clipped by 7 bases and J by 1 base; unmatched bases: 3. The CDR3 here is CSGGTGGSYNEQFF. In nucleotides, the CDR3 is TGCAGTGGAGGGACAGGGGGTTCCTACAATGAGCAGTTCTTC.

This clonotype has at least ten counts. The junction and the germline gene differ at one end; a read error may be behind it. This chain uses TRBV20-1 with TRBJ2-7; TRBD2 agrees at 13 bases. Germline CDR1 reads DFQATT; CDR2 reads SNEGSKA (reference sequence). This CDR3 is 14 amino acids long. The CDR3 DNA reads TGCAGTGCTTATACTAGCGGGAGGGCCTATGAGCAGTACTTC. This sequence encodes CSAYTSGRAYEQYF.

Many counts were recorded for this clonotype. The V call is TRBV5-6, the J call TRBJ2-5; perhaps TRBD1 as D (5 bases). Germline-derived CDR1 and CDR2 are SGHDT and YYEEEE. The length of the CDR3 is 13 residues. V lost 4 bases to trimming and J lost 5 bases, with 12 bases between them. CDR3 sequence (DNA): TGTGCCAGCAGCGACACAGGTGGGGAGACCCAGTACTTC. Translating it yields CASSDTGGETQYF.

This clonotype was picked up many times. The chain joins TRBV30 to TRBJ1-1, with D possibly matching TRBD1 (5 bases). The CDR3 extends over 15 amino acids. The V end lost 0 bases, the J end lost 4 bases, and 15 bases lay between the germline ends. The germline CDR1 and CDR2 sequences are GTSNPN and SVGIG (reference sequence). Here the CDR3 reads CAWSVRGIPSTEAFF. The CDR3 DNA reads TGTGCCTGGAGTGTACGGGGGATTCCGAGCACTGAAGCTTTCTTT.

This clonotype was detected ten times or more. The chain recombines TRBV5-5 with TRBJ2-3; maybe TRBD2 (6 bases). CDR1 is SGHKS, CDR2 YYEKEE, per germline (reference sequence). V shed 0 bases and J shed 2 bases, with 10 bases lying between them. This CDR3 has 15 residues. The CDR3 loop is CASSLEPGVTDTQYF. In DNA, the CDR3 is TGTGCCAGCAGCTTGGAGCCGGGGGTCACAGATACGCAGTATTTT.